This is a list of T cell receptor beta chains from one sample in a study of spatial heterogeneity in lung cancer. MiXCR was run by TCRdb on the 5' RACE reads, yielding one entry per CDR3 protein. The sample has 40,000 to 45,000 distinct CDR3 sequences; 6% to 7.5% are singletons. The source was PBMCs, collected at surgery. These TCRs come from a female donor with early-stage non-small cell lung cancer. Both conserved end residues are part of each CDR3. The D gene is left open where the match is weak. Clone sizes are given selectively: once, few, many, or a class where the clone is expanded.

j_call,clone_size,d_call,v_call,cdr3_nt,cdr3_aa
TRBJ2-4,-,-,TRBV19,TGTGCCAGTAGTAACGGGTACGACAAAAACATTCAGTACTTC,CASSNGYDKNIQYF
TRBJ1-1,-,TRBD1,TRBV10-2,TGCGCCAGCACTGGGACAGGGGGCACATTTGCGGACACTGAAGCTTTCTTT,CASTGTGGTFADTEAFF
TRBJ2-5,-,-,TRBV5-1,TGCGCCAGCAGCTTTAACAGGGCAGGTCAAGAGACCCAGTACTTC,CASSFNRAGQETQYF
TRBJ1-4,many,TRBD1,TRBV5-1,TGCGCCAGCAGCACGGGACAGGGTGATGAAAAACTGTTTTTT,CASSTGQGDEKLFF
TRBJ2-2,few,TRBD2,TRBV5-1,TGCGCCAGCAGCTCCTTTATTACTAGCGGGGATATGTCCGGGGAGCTGTTTTTT,CASSSFITSGDMSGELFF
TRBJ2-2,many,-,TRBV20-1,TGCAGTGCTAGAGTCGGGGGTTTCGGGGAGCTGTTTTTT,CSARVGGFGELFF
TRBJ2-5,few,-,TRBV4-1,TGCGCCAGCAGCCACGAGACCCCGGCACCGCAAGAGACCCAGTACTTC,CASSHETPAPQETQYF
TRBJ2-2,-,-,TRBV4-1,TGCGCCAGCAGCCACCAGGGGCTTAACACCGGGGAGCTGTTTTTT,CASSHQGLNTGELFF
TRBJ1-6,-,TRBD1,TRBV27,TGTGCCAGCAGTTTAATCGACAGGGGCTATAATTCACCCCTCCACTTT,CASSLIDRGYNSPLHF
TRBJ1-2,many,-,TRBV12-3/TRBV12-4,TGTGCCAGCAGTTTGTCAGAAGCGTCCTATGGCTACACCTTC,CASSLSEASYGYTF
TRBJ2-1,few,TRBD2,TRBV5-6,TGTGCCAGCAGCGAACCACCGGGACTAGGGGGTGAGCAGTTCTTC,CASSEPPGLGGEQFF
TRBJ2-1,-,TRBD2,TRBV12-3/TRBV12-4,TGTGCCAGCAGTTTCTCGACTAGCGGGGGGTACAATGAGCAGTTCTTC,CASSFSTSGGYNEQFF
TRBJ2-1,many,-,TRBV19,TGTGCCAGTACAGGGGACGCCCGCAATGAGCAGTTCTTC,CASTGDARNEQFF
TRBJ1-6,few,-,TRBV28,TGTGCCAGCAGGGGCAGGGTAGGGGATAATTCACCCCTCCACTTT,CASRGRVGDNSPLHF
TRBJ2-7,-,-,TRBV28,TGTGCCAGCAGTCTTGCGTCCCCCGGGGAGCAGTACTTC,CASSLASPGEQYF
TRBJ2-2,many,-,TRBV10-3,TGTGCCATCAGTGACCCCCTAAACACCGGGGAGCTGTTTTTT,CAISDPLNTGELFF
TRBJ2-3,-,-,TRBV9,TGTGCCAGCAGCGTAGCCGGAGATACGCAGTATTTT,CASSVAGDTQYF
TRBJ2-1,-,TRBD2,TRBV5-1,TGCGCCAGCAGCCCCGGACTAGCGGGTAGGGATGAGCAGTTCTTC,CASSPGLAGRDEQFF
TRBJ2-2,many,-,TRBV3-1,TGTGCCAGCAGCCTTTCACCCTCGGCAGGGAAGTATGGGGAGCTGTTTTTT,CASSLSPSAGKYGELFF
TRBJ1-3,many,-,TRBV20-1,TGCAGTGCTAGGTCCTGGACTCCTGGAAACACCATATATTTT,CSARSWTPGNTIYF
TRBJ2-7,few,-,TRBV4-1,TGCGCCAGCAGCCAAGCGCAAAGGTACGAGCAGTACTTC,CASSQAQRYEQYF
TRBJ2-7,many,-,TRBV6-5,TGTGCCAGCAGTTACGGCAGGGGCGAGCAGTACTTC,CASSYGRGEQYF
TRBJ1-2,many,TRBD1,TRBV5-1,TGCGCCAGCAGCCTGGACAGGGCGAACTATGGCTACACCTTC,CASSLDRANYGYTF
TRBJ1-6,few,-,TRBV20-1,TGCAGTGCCAGGGCAGGGGTGGAGATCTATAATTCACCCCTCCACTTT,CSARAGVEIYNSPLHF
TRBJ1-5,few,-,TRBV7-2,TGTGCCAGCAGCCCCAGACCCCTCGGGGCGAGCAATCAGCCCCAGCATTTT,CASSPRPLGASNQPQHF
TRBJ1-6,-,-,TRBV12-3/TRBV12-4,TGTGCCAGCAGTTTGGGGAGACCGAATAATTCACCCCTCCACTTT,CASSLGRPNNSPLHF
TRBJ2-3,-,-,TRBV7-9,TGTGCCAGCAGCTCCGGAGTCGGTCCAGATACGCAGTATTTT,CASSSGVGPDTQYF
TRBJ1-3,few,-,TRBV7-2,TGTGCCAGCAGCCCCAACGAGGCACCCTCTGGAAACACCATATATTTT,CASSPNEAPSGNTIYF
TRBJ2-5,few,-,TRBV18,TGTGCCAGCTCATCGGACACCCAAGAGACCCAGTACTTC,CASSSDTQETQYF
TRBJ2-1,many,-,TRBV10-2,TGCGCCAGCAGCGTCGGGGGCCGCGGCAATGAGCAGTTCTTC,CASSVGGRGNEQFF
TRBJ1-1,many,-,TRBV6-2/TRBV6-3,TGTGCCAGCAGTTACTCCGATGAAGCTTTCTTT,CASSYSDEAFF
TRBJ2-7,many,-,TRBV10-3,TGTGCCATCAGTGAGTCGAGTACAGGAGGCTACGAGCAGTACTTC,CAISESSTGGYEQYF
TRBJ2-5,few,-,TRBV5-6,TGTGCCAGCAGTTCCGACTATCAAGAGACCCAGTACTTC,CASSSDYQETQYF
TRBJ2-2,many,-,TRBV7-9,TGTGCCAGCAGCTTAGTAGGAGGGAATGTCGGCACCGGGGAGCTGTTTTTT,CASSLVGGNVGTGELFF
TRBJ2-1,few,TRBD2,TRBV2,TGTGCCAGCATAGCGGGGGCATACAATGAGCAGTTCTTC,CASIAGAYNEQFF
TRBJ1-5,few,-,TRBV4-2,TGTGCCAGCAGCCTAGATTGGCGGGGGAAACAGCCCCAGCATTTT,CASSLDWRGKQPQHF
TRBJ2-5,-,-,TRBV10-3,TGTGCCATCAGTGAGTCGCAGCTAGAACAAGAGACCCAGTACTTC,CAISESQLEQETQYF
TRBJ1-6,few,-,TRBV24-1,TGTGCCACCAGTGATGGAACTAGGATCCACTTT,CATSDGTRIHF
TRBJ1-4,many,TRBD1,TRBV28,TGTGCCAGCAGTCGGACAGGGGGGACCTTGGCTGAAAAACTGTTTTTT,CASSRTGGTLAEKLFF
TRBJ2-3,many,-,TRBV10-3,TGTGCCATCGAGGGGAATACAGATACGCAGTATTTT,CAIEGNTDTQYF
TRBJ1-5,few,-,TRBV5-1,TGCGCCAGCAGCTTCGGCGGTGATCAGCCCCAGCATTTT,CASSFGGDQPQHF
TRBJ2-3,-,-,TRBV19,TGTGCCAGTAGTCTGCGGCGCACAGATACGCAGTATTTT,CASSLRRTDTQYF
TRBJ1-2,few,-,TRBV28,TGTGCCAGCAGCTCCGGGGCCGGATATGGCTACACCTTC,CASSSGAGYGYTF
TRBJ2-2,few,-,TRBV10-1,TGCGCCAGCAGTGAGTCGGTGGCAAGCGCGAACACCGGGGAGCTGTTTTTT,CASSESVASANTGELFF
TRBJ2-7,few,TRBD2,TRBV5-1,TGCGCCAGCAGCCTGGGACTAGCGGGCTCCTACGAGCAGTACTTC,CASSLGLAGSYEQYF
TRBJ2-7,many,TRBD2,TRBV12-3/TRBV12-4,TGTGCCAGCAGCCCCGGGGGGGCAGTACACTTC,CASSPGGAVHF
TRBJ2-7,many,-,TRBV24-1,TGTGCCACCAGTGACCCAGGACAGATGCGCGAGCAGTACTTC,CATSDPGQMREQYF
TRBJ1-5,-,TRBD1,TRBV5-1,TGCGCCAGCAGCTTGTCCCCCACAGGGGATAGCAATCAGCCCCAGCATTTT,CASSLSPTGDSNQPQHF
TRBJ1-6,few,TRBD1,TRBV12-3/TRBV12-4,TGTGCCAGCAGTCTCACAGGGGATAATTCACCCCTCCACTTT,CASSLTGDNSPLHF
TRBJ2-1,-,TRBD2,TRBV7-6,TGTGCCAGCAGCTCAATTTCAGCCGGGGGGGCTAAGGATGAGCAGTTCTTC,CASSSISAGGAKDEQFF